This entry lists 17 T cell receptor beta chains sequenced from one sample in a study of blood T cell repertoires in COVID-19. Produced via immunoSEQ multiplex PCR; TCRdb's table is partial and in-frame only. In the table there are about 120,000 clones, more than 60% of which are singletons. Sequences were obtained from peripheral blood. These receptor sequences come from a man between 70 and 80 years old with acute or convalescent COVID-19.

In this sample, this clone turned up many times. The chain uses TRBV4-3 and TRBJ2-3, with D hard to call. The CDR3 covers 15 residues. Germline CDR1 is LGHNA and CDR2 is YSLEER. Trimming pared 0 bases from V and 5 bases from J, leaving 12 bases between. CDR3 nucleotide sequence: TGCGCCAGCAGCCAAGATTTTAACAGCCGAGATACGCAGTATTTT. As protein: CASSQDFNSRDTQYF.

The chain employs TRBV29-1 and TRBJ1-5; no definite D call. Germline CDR1 and CDR2: SQVTM and ANQGSEA. The germline V and J ends were trimmed by 4 bases and 4 bases, with 11 bases remaining between them. The CDR3 totals 13 residues. CDR3 in DNA: TGCAGCGTTGCACCGGCGGTTAATCAGCCCCAGCATTTT. Protein product: CSVAPAVNQPQHF.

This sequence joins TRBV7-2 and TRBJ1-6, with a possible D match to TRBD1 (5 bases). Trimming left V 2 bases short and J 7 bases short, with 9 bases between. The CDR3 loop spans 14 amino acids. The V gene's germline CDR1 is SGHTA and CDR2 FQGNSA. The CDR3 protein is CASSLQGRNSPLHF. In nucleotides, the CDR3 is TGTGCCAGCAGCTTACAGGGAAGGAATTCACCCCTCCACTTT.

The chain joins TRBV5-1 to TRBJ1-2; 7 nucleotides align to TRBD1. The V and J ends lost 0 bases and 8 bases, in that order; junction bases with no gene match: 4. There are 13 residues in the CDR3. The germline V gene encodes CDR1 SGHRS and CDR2 YFSETQ. The CDR3 bases are TGCGCCAGCAGCTTGGCTTGGGACAGAGGCTACACCTTC. Protein sequence: CASSLAWDRGYTF.

This clone was recorded once. The CDR3 here is CASGLVFKGRGKRLPSYNEQFF. Written as DNA, the CDR3 is TGTGCTAGTGGTTTGGTATTTAAGGGAAGGGGGAAACGCCTTCCTTCCTACAATGAGCAGTTCTTC. V and J are TRBV12-5 and TRBJ2-1; D possibly corresponds to TRBD1 (6 bases). This CDR3 has 22 residues. Germline V lookup: CDR1 LGHNT, CDR2 FRNRAP. Trimming took off 0 bases at V and 1 base at J, with 28 bases between the two ends.

The chain employs TRBV10-3 and TRBJ1-1; TRBD1 might be the D (5 bases). Germline V gene sequence: CDR1 ENHRY, CDR2 SYGVKD. The CDR3 has 14 residues. Trimming shortened V by 3 bases and J by 4 bases, and 12 bases separated the two germline ends. CDR3 residues: CAISEIGGFTEAFF. The CDR3 nucleotides read TGTGCCATCAGTGAAATCGGGGGATTCACTGAAGCTTTCTTT.

The chain links TRBV18 to TRBJ1-5, with TRBD1 matching over 7 bases. V gave up 3 bases and J gave up 7 bases; unmatched junction bases: 6. The CDR3 is 14 amino acids. Germline lookup yields CDR1 KGHSH and CDR2 LQKENI. The CDR3 reads CASSPPGGYQPQHF. The CDR3 DNA is TGTGCCAGCTCACCTCCAGGGGGTTACCAGCCCCAGCATTTT.

The V gene is TRBV4-1, the J gene TRBJ2-1, with 11 bases lining up with TRBD2. The V gene end was trimmed by 5 bases and the J gene end by 2 bases; junction bases not matched to a gene: 2. CDR3 length: 15 amino acids. Germline V CDR1 and CDR2: MGHRA, YSYEKL. The CDR3 protein is CASSTTSGAYNEQFF. For the CDR3, the DNA is TGCGCCAGCAGCACGACTAGCGGGGCCTACAATGAGCAGTTCTTC.

This clone has only one observation. V and J are TRBV7-9 and TRBJ1-3; TRBD1 matches 9 bases. This CDR3 is 16 amino acids long. Per the germline V gene, CDR1 is SEHNR and CDR2 is FQNEAQ (reference sequence). Trimming removed 2 bases from V and 0 bases from J; junction bases left unmatched: 2. CDR3 loop: CASSLTGGTSGNTIYF. The CDR3, as DNA: TGTGCCAGCAGCTTAACAGGGGGCACCTCTGGAAACACCATATATTTT.

V and J are TRBV5-4 and TRBJ1-2; the match to TRBD1 covers 8 bases. Germline trimming cut 4 bases from V and 0 bases from J; bases unmatched to any gene: 5. CDR1 and CDR2 from the germline V gene are SGHNT and YYREEE (reference sequence). The CDR3 loop spans 15 amino acids. CDR3 loop: CASSPTGAANYGYTF. The CDR3 DNA sequence: TGTGCCAGCAGCCCGACAGGGGCGGCTAACTATGGCTACACCTTC. Looking up the rest from reference TRBV5-4 and TRBJ1-2 gives the full variable domain: ETGVTQSPTHLIKTRGQQVTLRCSSQSGHNTVSWYQQALGQGPQFIFQYYREEENGRGNFPPRFSGLQFPNYSSELNVNALELDDSALYLCASSPTGAANYGYTFGSGTRLTVV.

The chain carries TRBV2 and TRBJ2-5, with D maybe TRBD2 (6 bases). Germline V gene sequence: CDR1 SNHLY, CDR2 FYNNEI. The ends were cut back, 7 bases at V and 1 base at J, with 10 bases in the middle. This CDR3 has 13 residues. CDR3 sequence: CASIPGLQETQYF. The DNA of the CDR3 is TGTGCCAGCATACCGGGACTCCAAGAGACCCAGTACTTC.

The CDR3 reads CASSPRGLNTEAFF. DNA of the CDR3: TGTGCCAGCAGCCCGCGGGGGTTGAACACTGAAGCTTTCTTT. This rearrangement joins TRBV7-2 to TRBJ1-1, with D perhaps TRBD1 (5 bases). The germline V gene encodes CDR1 SGHTA and CDR2 FQGNSA. The CDR3 has 14 amino acids. The V gene lost 5 bases and the J gene lost 0 bases, with 10 bases spanning the gap.

The chain couples TRBV5-4 to TRBJ1-5, with 7 bases identical to TRBD1. V dropped 0 bases and J dropped 10; count of bases not matched to a gene: 1. There are 12 residues in the CDR3. CDR1 is SGHNT, CDR2 YYREEE, per germline (reference sequence). This CDR3 is CASSLDRGPQHF. DNA for the CDR3: TGTGCCAGCAGCTTGGACAGGGGTCCCCAGCATTTT.

The chain joins TRBV27 to TRBJ1-2, with D tentatively TRBD1 (5 bases). The germline V and J ends were trimmed by 5 bases and 4 bases, with 14 bases remaining between them. Germline loops: CDR1 MNHEY, CDR2 SMNVEV (reference sequence). The CDR3 covers 14 residues. Written as DNA, the CDR3 is TGTGCCAGCAGTCCTGCAGGGTTGGCCTATGGCTACACCTTC. Its protein is CASSPAGLAYGYTF.

This sequence joins TRBV5-1 and TRBJ1-5, with D perhaps TRBD1 (6 bases). This CDR3 comprises 13 residues. V lost 0 bases and J 9 bases, leaving 10 bases between the germline ends. Germline V gives CDR1 SGHRS, CDR2 YFSETQ. The CDR3 coding sequence is TGCGCCAGCAGCTTGGAGGGAGGGGGGCCCCAGCATTTT. Protein product: CASSLEGGGPQHF.

The rearrangement joins TRBV9 to TRBJ1-4, with TRBD1 as a possible D gene (6 bases). This CDR3 spans 14 amino acids. Germline V CDR1 and CDR2: SGDLS, YYNGEE. The V gene lost 0 bases and the J gene lost 5 bases, with 8 bases spanning the gap. The DNA for the CDR3 is TGTGCCAGCAGCGTAGCAGGGGCGAATGAAAAACTGTTTTTT. Its protein product is CASSVAGANEKLFF.

A few counts support this clone. This chain connects TRBV3-1 (or the pseudogene TRBV3-2) to TRBJ2-3; D is ambiguous. Germline loops: CDR1 LGHDT, CDR2 YNNKEL (reference sequence). Trimming cost V 6 bases and J 2 bases, with 12 bases left between them. The CDR3 has 14 amino acids. In DNA, the CDR3 is TGTGCCAGCAGTCCAAGCATAGCCACAGATACGCAGTATTTT. As protein: CASSPSIATDTQYF.